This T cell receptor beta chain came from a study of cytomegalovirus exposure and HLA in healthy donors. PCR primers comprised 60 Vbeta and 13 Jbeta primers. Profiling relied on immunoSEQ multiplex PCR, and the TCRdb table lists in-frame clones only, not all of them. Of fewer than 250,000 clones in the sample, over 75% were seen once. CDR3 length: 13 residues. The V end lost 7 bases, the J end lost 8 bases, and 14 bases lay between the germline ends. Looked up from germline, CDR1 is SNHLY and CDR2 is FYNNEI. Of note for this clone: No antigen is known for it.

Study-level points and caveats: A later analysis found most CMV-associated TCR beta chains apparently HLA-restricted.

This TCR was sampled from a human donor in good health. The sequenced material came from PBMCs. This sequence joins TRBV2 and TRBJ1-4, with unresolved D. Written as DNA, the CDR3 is TGTGCCAGCACGCTGGAGGTGGGGGAAAAACTGTTTTTT. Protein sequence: CASTLEVGEKLFF. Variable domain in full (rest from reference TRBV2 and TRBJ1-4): EPEVTQTPSHQVTQMGQEVILRCVPISNHLYFYWYRQILGQKVEFLVSFYNNEISEKSEIFDDQFSVERPDGSNFTLKIRSTKLEDSAMYFCASTLEVGEKLFFGSGTQLSVL.